This TCR beta chain stems from a study of blood T cell repertoires in COVID-19. Looking at the study overall: Researchers got acute and convalescent COVID-19 samples from the United States, Italy and Spain.

The junction had 4 bases not matched to a gene; V was cut back by 6 bases and J by 4 bases. Germline values: CDR1 SGHAT, CDR2 FQNNGV. The CDR3 length is 14 residues. Measured with immunoSEQ multiplex PCR; TCRdb has only the in-frame clones, and not every one. The profile covers fewer than 400,000 clones, with around 90% appearing a single time and less than 3% taken by the ten largest. Those enrolled in Seattle joined during active infection and were followed longitudinally afterward. Material for sequencing was peripheral blood. This TCR was recovered from a woman under 40 with COVID-19, enrolled during active disease. The chain joins TRBV11-2 to TRBJ2-1; 9 bases map to TRBD2. CDR3 sequence reads: CASSLAGGYNEQFF. CDR3 nucleotides: TGTGCCAGCAGTCTGGCGGGAGGGTACAATGAGCAGTTCTTC.